The 27 T cell receptor beta chains listed next were all sequenced from one sample in a study of CD8+ T cells in alopecia areata. Noted treatment: oral pan-JAK inhibitor, 5-10 mg twice daily. Once RNA had been extracted, it was reverse transcribed into cDNA to act as the sequencing template. Generated by immunoSEQ multiplex PCR, the TCRdb table keeps only in-frame clones and is missing some. This sample yields about 160,000 clones, of which less than 70% are seen a single time; approximately 0.9% belongs to the top ten. Specimen: CD4+ T cells sorted from blood, collected at week 4, from a patient treated with tofacitinib. The origin of the receptors is a human donor with alopecia areata.

This clone has more than one count but fewer than ten. Written as DNA, the CDR3 is TGTGCCAGCAGTGCAAGCAGTATCGGGACCCAGTACTTC. It is translated as CASSASSIGTQYF. The chain combines TRBV27 with TRBJ2-5; no reliable D call. V was pared by 5 bases and J by 7 bases, with 14 bases between. From germline, CDR1 is MNHEY and CDR2 SMNVEV (reference sequence). The CDR3 is 13 residues long.

V gene TRBV29-1 combines with J gene TRBJ2-5, with 7 bases fitting TRBD1. Looked up from germline, CDR1 is SQVTM and CDR2 is ANQGSEA. This CDR3 has 12 amino acids. V was pared by 5 bases and J by 4 bases, with 4 bases of the junction left unmatched. CDR3 DNA sequence: TGCAGCGTTTTCCGGGACAGAGAGACCCAGTACTTC. This sequence encodes CSVFRDRETQYF.

The chain links TRBV2 to TRBJ2-2; D gene ambiguous. The CDR3 covers 14 residues. Germline V lookup: CDR1 SNHLY, CDR2 FYNNEI. The V end was cut by 9 bases, the J end by 7 bases, with 18 bases between. The CDR3 DNA reads TGTGCCAGGTCAGGTGCCGCTACCTTCGGGGAGCTGTTTTTT. Translation: CARSGAATFGELFF.

J is TRBJ1-2 and V is TRBV6-5; TRBD1 aligns across 8 bases. V gave up 7 bases and J gave up 4 bases; unmatched junction bases: 11. Looked up from germline, CDR1 is MNHEY and CDR2 is SVGAGI. The CDR3 sequence is 15 residues long. CDR3 sequence reads: CASTRTGTRGYGYTF. CDR3 DNA: TGTGCCAGCACCAGGACAGGGACCCGGGGCTATGGCTACACCTTC.

The genes are TRBV4-3 and TRBJ1-1, with 7 bases that match TRBD1. CDR1 is LGHNA, CDR2 YSLEER, per germline. The CDR3 runs to 17 residues. V lost 1 base, J lost 0 bases, and 8 bases stayed unmatched. CDR3 nucleotide sequence: TGCGCCAGCAGCCAAGCCCCCCTAGGGACAGTGAACACTGAAGCTTTCTTT. It specifies CASSQAPLGTVNTEAFF.

This clone was seen only a few times. The chain uses TRBV11-2 and TRBJ1-2; D call uncertain. CDR1 is SGHAT, CDR2 FQNNGV, per germline. The V end lost 1 base, the J end lost 8 bases, and 11 bases lay between the germline ends. CDR3 length equals 13 residues. DNA of the CDR3: TGTGCCAGCAGCTTAGGTGCAGGAGGAGGCTACACCTTC. It specifies CASSLGAGGGYTF.

CDR3 in amino acids: CASSFFTLSGANVLTF. In DNA form, the CDR3 reads TGTGCCAGCAGTTTCTTCACCCTCTCTGGGGCCAACGTCCTGACTTTC. The chain combines TRBV6-5 with TRBJ2-6; D is uncertain. This CDR3 is built from 16 residues. V lost 4 bases, J lost 0 bases, and 10 bases lay in between. CDR1 is MNHEY, CDR2 SVGAGI, per germline.

V and J are TRBV11-1 and TRBJ1-6; 8 nucleotides match TRBD1. The germline CDR1 and CDR2 sequences are SGHAT and FQDESV (reference sequence). The CDR3 is made up of 14 amino acids. After removal of 5 bases from V and 8 bases from J, the junction contained 5 bases not matched to a gene. The CDR3 reads CASSTDRGDSPLHF. The CDR3 DNA follows: TGTGCCAGCAGCACTGACAGGGGCGATTCACCCCTCCACTTT. Combining the CDR3 with reference TRBV11-1 and TRBJ1-6 gives the whole variable domain EAEVAQSPRYKITEKSQAVAFWCDPISGHATLYWYRQILGQGPELLVQFQDESVVDDSQLPKDRFSAERLKGVDSTLKIQPAELGDSAMYLCASSTDRGDSPLHFGNGTRLTVT.

This clone has just a few counts. This chain joins TRBV5-1 and TRBJ2-3, with 8 bases that match TRBD1. Germline trimming cut 4 bases from V and 2 bases from J; bases unmatched to any gene: 3. Germline assignment: CDR1 SGHRS and CDR2 YFSETQ. The CDR3 is 14 amino acids. The CDR3 protein is CASSPGQDTDTQYF. Written as DNA, the CDR3 is TGCGCCAGCAGCCCGGGACAGGACACAGATACGCAGTATTTT.

This clone was detected only a few times. The J gene is TRBJ2-5, the V gene TRBV2; TRBD2 is a possible D gene (5 bases). V shed 2 bases and J shed 5 bases, with 12 bases lying between them. This CDR3 region has 14 residues. Germline-derived CDR1 and CDR2 are SNHLY and FYNNEI. The CDR3 nucleotides are TGTGCCAGCAGTGAAATCCGTGGCGGGGAGACCCAGTACTTC. Its translation: CASSEIRGGETQYF. The entire variable domain, with the rest obtained from reference TRBV2 and TRBJ2-5, is as follows: EPEVTQTPSHQVTQMGQEVILRCVPISNHLYFYWYRQILGQKVEFLVSFYNNEISEKSEIFDDQFSVERPDGSNFTLKIRSTKLEDSAMYFCASSEIRGGETQYFGPGTRLLVL.

In its sample, this clone was seen a few times. The chain joins TRBV4-3 to TRBJ2-6, with D possibly TRBD2 on 6 matching bases. The length of the CDR3 is 16 residues. Trimming took 0 bases from V and 7 from J, leaving 13 bases between them. Looked up from germline, CDR1 is LGHNA and CDR2 is YSLEER. CDR3 loop: CASSQEVRGKANVLTF. DNA for the CDR3: TGCGCCAGCAGCCAAGAGGTCCGGGGGAAAGCCAACGTCCTGACTTTC.

The V call is TRBV30, the J call TRBJ2-7; maybe TRBD1 (5 bases). Germline V lookup: CDR1 GTSNPN, CDR2 SVGIG (reference sequence). The CDR3 spans 12 residues. V was shortened by 4 bases and J by 3 bases, with 10 bases between the two germline ends. As DNA, the CDR3 is TGTGCCTGGACCACAGGAAACTACGAGCAGTACTTC. This translates into CAWTTGNYEQYF.

The chain carries TRBV10-3 and TRBJ2-3; 10 bases map to TRBD2. J lost 5 bases, V lost 9 bases, and 11 bases had no gene match. Germline V lookup: CDR1 ENHRY, CDR2 SYGVKD. The length of the CDR3 is 15 residues. The CDR3 sequence: CAIRGSAGGRDTQYF. In DNA, the CDR3 is TGTGCCATTCGAGGGTCAGCGGGGGGGCGAGATACGCAGTATTTT.

The chain has TRBV11-2 and TRBJ2-3, with 10 bases identical to TRBD2. The junction had 8 bases not matched to a gene; V was cut back by 5 bases and J by 6 bases. CDR1 is SGHAT and CDR2 is FQNNGV in the germline V gene. The CDR3 consists of 15 residues. CDR3 protein: CASSPLLAGADTQYF. The DNA for the CDR3 is TGTGCCAGCAGCCCACTCCTAGCGGGGGCCGATACGCAGTATTTT.

This chain uses TRBV30 with TRBJ1-1, with D tentatively TRBD1 (5 bases). CDR3 length equals 13 residues. Germline V CDR1 and CDR2: GTSNPN, SVGIG (reference sequence). V dropped 4 bases and J dropped 0 bases, with 9 bases sitting between them. CDR3 protein: CAWMDTMNTEAFF. In DNA, the CDR3 is TGTGCCTGGATGGACACCATGAACACTGAAGCTTTCTTT. The full variable domain, rest sourced from reference TRBV30 and TRBJ1-1, is SQTIHQWPATLVQPVGSPLSLECTVEGTSNPNLYWYRQAAGRGLQLLFYSVGIGQISSEVPQNLSASRPQDRQFILSSKKLLLSDSGFYLCAWMDTMNTEAFFGQGTRLTVV.

This clone was detected only a few times. The genes are TRBV25-1 and TRBJ2-3; a weak D match, TRBD1 (6 bases). The germline V and J ends were trimmed by 4 bases and 7 bases, with 15 bases remaining between them. The CDR3 consists of 14 residues. Germline V gene data show CDR1 as MGHDK and CDR2 as SYGVNS. For the CDR3, the DNA is TGTGCCAGCAGTGGGGGGCAGGGAGTGAATACGCAGTATTTT. It specifies CASSGGQGVNTQYF.

This clone occurred a few times. CDR3 residues: CSVTRGARPTNTQYF. The DNA for the CDR3 is TGCAGCGTTACCCGGGGCGCCAGACCCACGAATACGCAGTATTTT. The chain recombines TRBV29-1 with TRBJ2-3; D assignment may be TRBD1 or TRBD2 (5 bases each). Germline V CDR1 and CDR2: SQVTM, ANQGSEA. This CDR3 contains 15 residues. Trimming took off 5 bases at V and 7 bases at J, with 22 bases between the two ends.

The J gene is TRBJ2-5, the V gene TRBV2; D gene ambiguous. CDR3 size: 14 residues. CDR1 and CDR2 from the germline V gene are SNHLY and FYNNEI. With 4 bases removed from V and 2 bases from J, the gap between germline ends came to 11 bases. The CDR3 sequence: CASSVWAAQETQYF. In DNA, the CDR3 is TGTGCCAGCAGTGTATGGGCCGCTCAAGAGACCCAGTACTTC.

The chain recombines TRBV29-1 with TRBJ1-2; D unclear. This CDR3 contains 10 residues. Germline V gene sequence: CDR1 SQVTM, CDR2 ANQGSEA. Trimming cost V 6 bases and J 7 bases, with 9 bases left between them. Written as DNA, the CDR3 is TGCAGCGTCAGCTCCGGTGGCTACACCTTC. This sequence encodes CSVSSGGYTF.

The chain recombines TRBV20-1 with TRBJ2-5; D ambiguous. CDR3 size: 11 residues. Germline values: CDR1 DFQATT, CDR2 SNEGSKA (reference sequence). V was trimmed by 5 bases and J by 5 bases, leaving 9 bases between them. DNA for the CDR3: TGCAGTGCTGGAACTACGGAGACCCAGTACTTC. Residues: CSAGTTETQYF.

CDR3 nucleotides: TGCGCCAGCAGCTTCACTAGCGGGGGTACCCAAGAGACCCAGTACTTC. As protein: CASSFTSGGTQETQYF. V and J are TRBV5-1 and TRBJ2-5; 11 nucleotides line up with TRBD2. This CDR3 contains 16 residues. Germline V lookup: CDR1 SGHRS, CDR2 YFSETQ. With V trimmed by 2 bases and J by 1 base, 4 bases remained unmatched.

The CDR3 coding sequence is TGTGCCAGCAGCTTGGCTTCCTCCACAGATACGCAGTATTTT. Translation gives CASSLASSTDTQYF. The chain combines TRBV5-4 with TRBJ2-3, with D unresolved. The CDR3 contains 14 residues. Germline CDR1 is SGHNT and CDR2 is YYREEE (reference sequence). Trimming cost V 0 bases and J 2 bases, with 7 bases left between them.

The J gene is TRBJ1-1, the V gene TRBV29-1, with D unresolved. This CDR3 is 12 amino acids long. The V end was cut by 3 bases, the J end by 2 bases, with 7 bases between. Germline CDR1 reads SQVTM; CDR2 reads ANQGSEA. The CDR3 reads CSVERDNTEAFF. DNA for the CDR3: TGCAGCGTTGAGAGGGATAACACTGAAGCTTTCTTT. The full variable domain, with the rest looked up from reference TRBV29-1 and TRBJ1-1, is SAVISQKPSRDICQRGTSLTIQCQVDSQVTMMFWYRQQPGQSLTLIATANQGSEATYESGFVIDKFPISRPNLTFSTLTVSNMSPEDSSIYLCSVERDNTEAFFGQGTRLTVV.

The chain joins TRBV5-4 to TRBJ1-2, with D unclear. The CDR3 covers 12 residues. The germline V and J ends were trimmed by 5 bases and 0 bases, with 5 bases remaining between them. CDR1 SGHNT and CDR2 YYREEE come from the germline V gene (reference sequence). The CDR3 bases are TGTGCCAGCAGATACCCTAACTATGGCTACACCTTC. Its protein is CASRYPNYGYTF. Complete variable domain (other parts from reference TRBV5-4 and TRBJ1-2): ETGVTQSPTHLIKTRGQQVTLRCSSQSGHNTVSWYQQALGQGPQFIFQYYREEENGRGNFPPRFSGLQFPNYSSELNVNALELDDSALYLCASRYPNYGYTFGSGTRLTVV.

The chain uses TRBV7-9 and TRBJ2-7; weak D call: TRBD2 (5 bases). This CDR3 contains 12 residues. Germline lookup yields CDR1 SEHNR and CDR2 FQNEAQ (reference sequence). V lost 5 bases and J lost 7, with 12 bases in between. CDR3 DNA sequence: TGTGCCAGCAGCCCCGGGGTCGGGGAGCAGTACTTC. This translates into CASSPGVGEQYF.

The chain carries TRBV14 and TRBJ1-6; tentatively, D is TRBD1 (5 bases). V was cut by 3 bases and J by 2 bases, with 5 bases left in between. This CDR3 is 14 amino acids long. Germline lookup yields CDR1 SGHDN and CDR2 FVKESK. The CDR3 loop reads CASSHRAYNSPLHF. The DNA for the CDR3 is TGTGCCAGCAGCCACAGGGCCTATAATTCACCCCTCCACTTT.

This clone has a handful of counts. The gene calls are TRBV29-1 and TRBJ2-3, with D possibly matching TRBD1 (5 bases). CDR3 size: 15 residues. Germline V gene data show CDR1 as SQVTM and CDR2 as ANQGSEA. V was clipped by 2 bases and J by 4 bases, with 16 bases between them. The CDR3 spells CSVEFRAQDPDTQYF. CDR3 DNA: TGCAGCGTTGAATTCAGGGCCCAGGACCCAGATACGCAGTATTTT.